Presented here are 7 T cell receptor beta chains from one specimen sequenced in a study of control samples from healthy donors and cancer patients. The method was immunoSEQ multiplex PCR; TCRdb's version includes in-frame clones alone and lacks a portion of them. The sample yields 95,000 to 150,000 clones, roughly 84% seen once. Sequenced material: blood. These receptors all stem from a man aged 35 to 55 in good health.

V and J are TRBV13 and TRBJ2-3, with D unresolved. The germline V gene encodes CDR1 PRHDT and CDR2 FYEKMQ (reference sequence). Trimming cost V 0 bases and J 3 bases, with 13 bases left between them. This CDR3 region has 16 residues. The CDR3 loop reads CASSLGGLVNTDTQYF. The DNA of the CDR3 is TGTGCCAGCAGCTTAGGAGGCTTGGTAAATACAGATACGCAGTATTTT.

J is TRBJ1-1 and V is TRBV6-5; 7 bases map to TRBD1. The V segment lost 5 bases and the J segment 8 bases; nucleotides outside the gene matches: 11. The CDR3 contains 14 residues. Germline V gives CDR1 MNHEY, CDR2 SVGAGI. Here the CDR3 DNA reads TGTGCCAGCAGTCCTCAAGCGGGACAGTTAGAAGCTTTCTTT. As protein: CASSPQAGQLEAFF.

The gene calls are TRBV4-1 and TRBJ1-4; a possible D gene is TRBD1 (5 bases). This CDR3 spans 13 amino acids. Germline-derived CDR1 and CDR2 are MGHRA and YSYEKL. V lost 10 bases, J lost 3 bases, and 12 bases lay in between. CDR3: CATSRQSNEKLFF. CDR3 coding DNA: TGCGCCACCTCGCGACAGTCTAATGAAAAACTGTTTTTT.

Comment on this clone: The identical CDR3 is also encoded by other nucleotide sequences in the sample. The J gene is TRBJ1-2, the V gene TRBV7-2, with 7 positions matching TRBD1. J lost 5 bases, V lost 5 bases, and 5 bases had no gene match. The germline CDR1 and CDR2 sequences are SGHTA and FQGNSA. The CDR3 extends over 13 amino acids. CDR3 DNA: TGTGCCAGCAGCCCCGACAGGGTGTATGGCTACACCTTC. This codes for CASSPDRVYGYTF.

The genes are TRBV3-1 (or the pseudogene TRBV3-2) and TRBJ2-1, with 8 bases lining up with TRBD2. The CDR3 has 14 residues. The germline V gene has CDR1 LGHDT and CDR2 YNNKEL (reference sequence). The V segment lost 7 bases and the J segment 2 bases; nucleotides outside the gene matches: 4. CDR3 region: CASTPGGPYNEQFF. DNA of the CDR3: TGTGCCAGCACCCCGGGGGGGCCCTACAATGAGCAGTTCTTC.

The chain employs TRBV5-1 and TRBJ2-1; no firm D call. Trimming shortened V by 1 base and J by 0 bases, and 8 bases separated the two germline ends. CDR1 and CDR2 from the germline V gene are SGHRS and YFSETQ. The CDR3 has 15 amino acids. CDR3 DNA: TGCGCCAGCAGCTTGACGGCGAGCTCCTACAATGAGCAGTTCTTC. It encodes CASSLTASSYNEQFF.

The rearrangement links TRBV13 to TRBJ1-2; D is unresolved. Between the trimmed V and J ends, which lost 0 bases and 8 bases, there was a span of 10 bases. Germline V gene data show CDR1 as PRHDT and CDR2 as FYEKMQ (reference sequence). CDR3 length: 13 amino acids. The CDR3 DNA reads TGTGCCAGCAGCTTAGGGGGTTTGTTCGGCTACACCTTC. Translation gives CASSLGGLFGYTF.